These 19 T cell receptor beta chains originate from one sample sequenced in a study of cytomegalovirus exposure and HLA in healthy donors. Primers included in the PCR were 60 Vbeta and 13 Jbeta primers. Using immunoSEQ multiplex PCR, the repertoire was profiled, and TCRdb retains in-frame clones only, with some absent. The table lists 150,000 to 200,000 clones, over 75% of them singletons, with 1.1% to 1.5% in the top ten. Sequencing was carried out using PBMCs. These receptor sequences come from a woman in her 30s in good health and CMV-seronegative.

The chain links TRBV21-1 to TRBJ1-1; the D call of TRBD1 is as the table states it, not checked on the DNA. TRBV21-1 is a recognized pseudogene. The CDR3 has 18 amino acids. The CDR3 nucleotides are TGTGCCAGCAGCAAAGTTTTCATCTTCGACAGGGACATCACTGAAGCTTTCTTT. This gives the protein CASSKVFIFDRDITEAFF.

The chain couples TRBV5-1 to TRBJ1-5; 9 bases line up with TRBD1. Losses at the gene ends were 4 bases for V and 7 bases for J; bases not matched to a gene: 9. The length of the CDR3 is 15 residues. Germline-derived CDR1 and CDR2 are SGHRS and YFSETQ. CDR3 residues: CASSPGQGFGQPQHF. The CDR3, as DNA: TGCGCCAGCAGCCCGGGACAGGGTTTCGGACAGCCCCAGCATTTT.

The gene calls are TRBV4-1 and TRBJ2-3; 11 nucleotides agree with TRBD2. The CDR3 totals 17 residues. Germline loops: CDR1 MGHRA, CDR2 YSYEKL. V lost 2 bases and J lost 4; bases outside the gene matches: 8. The CDR3 protein is CASSQRTSGGFADTQYF. The DNA of the CDR3 is TGCGCCAGCAGCCAAAGAACTAGCGGGGGCTTCGCAGATACGCAGTATTTT.

This clone appeared once. This chain connects TRBV14 to TRBJ1-2; D not resolved. CDR3 size: 13 residues. Trimming took 5 bases from V and 9 from J, leaving 16 bases between them. The germline gives CDR1 SGHDN, CDR2 FVKESK. The CDR3 DNA reads as TGTGCCAGCAGCATGGGTATTGGAGTGAGCTACACCTTC. It translates to CASSMGIGVSYTF.

This chain links TRBV5-1 with TRBJ1-2, with TRBD1 matching over 7 bases. The CDR3 sequence is 13 residues long. Looked up from germline, CDR1 is SGHRS and CDR2 is YFSETQ. With V trimmed by 1 base and J by 6 bases, 3 bases remained unmatched. CDR3 sequence reads: CASSLTGADGYTF. CDR3 DNA sequence: TGCGCCAGCAGCTTGACAGGGGCAGATGGCTACACCTTC. The complete variable domain, with remaining parts taken from reference TRBV5-1 and TRBJ1-2, reads KAGVTQTPRYLIKTRGQQVTLSCSPISGHRSVSWYQQTPGQGLQFLFEYFSETQRNKGNFPGRFSGRQFSNSRSEMNVSTLELGDSALYLCASSLTGADGYTFGSGTRLTVV.

The genes are TRBV7-9 and TRBJ2-1; the D gene is possibly TRBD1 (6 bases). V lost 4 bases to trimming and J lost 8 bases, with 12 bases between them. This CDR3 contains 13 residues. Germline values: CDR1 SEHNR, CDR2 FQNEAQ (reference sequence). The CDR3, as DNA: TGTGCCAGCAGCTCCCAGGGGACGTATGAGCAGTTCTTC. This encodes CASSSQGTYEQFF.

The chain recombines TRBV6-1 with TRBJ1-1; D gene unclear. Trimming pared 5 bases from V and 0 bases from J, leaving 13 bases between. This CDR3 has 15 amino acids. Germline V gene data show CDR1 as MNHNS and CDR2 as SASEGT. The CDR3 region has the DNA TGTGCCAGCAGTCCCCGGGTTTTCATGAACACTGAAGCTTTCTTT. Protein: CASSPRVFMNTEAFF.

V is TRBV7-9 and J is TRBJ2-3, with 10 bases fitting TRBD2. With V trimmed by 5 bases and J by 2 bases, 7 bases remained unmatched. Per germline, CDR1 SEHNR and CDR2 FQNEAQ (reference sequence). The CDR3 contains 16 residues. The CDR3: CASSKRAGGFTDTQYF. The CDR3 DNA is TGTGCCAGCAGCAAGAGAGCGGGGGGGTTCACAGATACGCAGTATTTT.

The chain joins TRBV7-2 to TRBJ2-5, with 7 bases identical to TRBD2. The CDR3 loop spans 13 amino acids. The V gene's germline CDR1 is SGHTA and CDR2 FQGNSA. V gave up 3 bases and J gave up 4 bases; unmatched junction bases: 2. CDR3 DNA: TGTGCCAGCAGCTTTGGGAGGGGAGAGACCCAGTACTTC. It codes for CASSFGRGETQYF.

The chain is built from TRBV6-5 and TRBJ2-1; D ambiguous. This CDR3 region has 12 residues. The V gene lost 5 bases and the J gene lost 3 bases, with 5 bases spanning the gap. Germline lookup yields CDR1 MNHEY and CDR2 SVGAGI. The CDR3 is CASSPNYNEQFF. The CDR3, as DNA: TGTGCCAGCAGTCCAAACTACAATGAGCAGTTCTTC.

In its sample, this clone was seen once. The V gene is TRBV5-1, the J gene TRBJ1-5, with 8 bases identical to TRBD1. This CDR3 is 14 amino acids long. The germline V gene has CDR1 SGHRS and CDR2 YFSETQ. V trimming: 2 bases; J trimming: 7 bases; junction bases outside the gene matches: 5. CDR3 in amino acids: CASSLGQGEQPQHF. The CDR3 DNA reads TGCGCCAGCAGCTTAGGACAGGGTGAGCAGCCCCAGCATTTT.

The gene calls are TRBV2 and TRBJ2-5; TRBD1 aligns across 7 bases. Unmatched junction bases numbered 8, after V lost 2 bases and J lost 5 bases. Germline values: CDR1 SNHLY, CDR2 FYNNEI. The CDR3 contains 15 residues. The DNA of the CDR3 is TGTGCCAGCAGTGAAAGGGGGCAGGGATGGGAGACCCAGTACTTC. Amino acids: CASSERGQGWETQYF.

This clone has a single count. V gene TRBV30 combines with J gene TRBJ1-2, with D tentatively TRBD1 (6 bases). The CDR3 has 15 residues. Per the germline V gene, CDR1 is GTSNPN and CDR2 is SVGIG (reference sequence). V was cut by 2 bases and J by 6 bases, with 19 bases left in between. The CDR3 here is CAWSLSRGLGDGYTF. The CDR3, as DNA: TGTGCCTGGAGTCTAAGCAGGGGATTAGGGGATGGCTACACCTTC.

This sequence joins TRBV18 and TRBJ2-2; 7 nucleotides line up with TRBD1. CDR1 and CDR2 (germline): KGHSH, LQKENI. V shed 5 bases and J 1 base; nucleotides not matched to a gene: 10. This CDR3 region has 17 residues. DNA of the CDR3: TGTGCCAGCTCAACGACCGGGACAGCTGTGAACACCGGGGAGCTGTTTTTT. Translation: CASSTTGTAVNTGELFF.

The count of this clone is one. CDR3 protein: CASSPRPRSASGPYNEQFF. The CDR3 DNA follows: TGTGCCAGCAGCCCCCGTCCCCGCTCTGCTAGTGGCCCGTACAATGAGCAGTTCTTC. V and J are TRBV7-6 and TRBJ2-1, with D unclear. Germline CDR1 SGHVS, CDR2 FNYEAQ. CDR3 length: 19 residues. The V end lost 5 bases, the J end lost 4 bases, and 27 bases lay between the germline ends.

CDR3 residues: CASYRQANGYTF. The CDR3 DNA is TGTGCCAGCTACCGACAGGCCAATGGCTACACCTTC. The V and J genes are TRBV6-4 and TRBJ1-2, with D possibly TRBD1 on 6 matching bases. Germline V CDR1 and CDR2: MRHNA, SNTAGT. The CDR3 runs 12 residues. Between the trimmed V and J ends, which lost 8 bases and 6 bases, there was a span of 13 bases.

CDR3 bases: TGTGCCAGCAGTTTAGACGGAGCCTACAATGAGCAGTTCTTC. Protein: CASSLDGAYNEQFF. The V gene is TRBV27, the J gene TRBJ2-1, with D unresolved. This CDR3 has 14 residues. V was cut by 2 bases and J by 2 bases, with 7 bases left in between. Germline-derived CDR1 and CDR2 are MNHEY and SMNVEV (reference sequence).

This clone was seen a single time. V is TRBV7-8 and J is TRBJ2-6; maybe TRBD2 (6 bases). Trimming took off 3 bases at V and 4 bases at J, with 10 bases between the two ends. The CDR3 consists of 15 residues. Germline values: CDR1 SGHVS, CDR2 FQNEAQ. The DNA for the CDR3 is TGTGCCAGCAGCTTTGCGGGATCAGGGGCCAACGTCCTGACTTTC. It translates to CASSFAGSGANVLTF. The full variable domain, its missing parts supplied by reference TRBV7-8 and TRBJ2-6, is GAGVSQSPRYKVAKRGQDVALRCDPISGHVSLFWYQQALGQGPEFLTYFQNEAQLDKSGLPSDRFFAERPEGSVSTLKIQRTQQEDSAVYLCASSFAGSGANVLTFGAGSRLTVL.

This clone was counted a few times. The same CDR3 also results from other DNA sequences found in this sample. The chain has TRBV5-1 and TRBJ1-5, with D perhaps TRBD1 (5 bases). Germline-derived CDR1 and CDR2 are SGHRS and YFSETQ. Trimming pared 1 base from V and 3 bases from J, leaving 11 bases between. This CDR3 is 15 amino acids long. The CDR3 region has the DNA TGCGCCAGCAGCTTGTTCCCAGGGAACAATCAGCCCCAGCATTTT. Its translation is CASSLFPGNNQPQHF.